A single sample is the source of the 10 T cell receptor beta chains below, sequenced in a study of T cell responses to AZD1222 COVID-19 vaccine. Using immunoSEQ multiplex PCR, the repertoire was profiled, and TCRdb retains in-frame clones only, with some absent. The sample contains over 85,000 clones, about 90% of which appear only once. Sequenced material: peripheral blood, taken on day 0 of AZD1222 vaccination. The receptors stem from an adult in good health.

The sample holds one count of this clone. The CDR3: CASSSEPGQKNGYTF. CDR3 nucleotides: TGCGCCAGCAGCTCGGAACCGGGACAGAAGAACGGCTACACCTTC. J is TRBJ1-2 and V is TRBV5-1; 7 positions match TRBD1. Germline V gene data show CDR1 as SGHRS and CDR2 as YFSETQ. The CDR3 has 15 amino acids. Unmatched junction bases numbered 13, after V lost 3 bases and J lost 8 bases.

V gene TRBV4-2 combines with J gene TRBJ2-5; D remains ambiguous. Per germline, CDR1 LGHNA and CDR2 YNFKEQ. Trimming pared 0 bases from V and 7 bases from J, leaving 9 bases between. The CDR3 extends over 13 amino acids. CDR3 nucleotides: TGTGCCAGCAGCCAAGATCGAGCAGGGACCCAGTACTTC. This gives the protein CASSQDRAGTQYF.

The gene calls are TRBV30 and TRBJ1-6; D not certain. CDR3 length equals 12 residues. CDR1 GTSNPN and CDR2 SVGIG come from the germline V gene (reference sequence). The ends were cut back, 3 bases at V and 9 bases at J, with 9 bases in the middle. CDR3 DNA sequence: TGTGCCTGGAGGGGCTCAAGTTCACCCCTCCACTTT. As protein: CAWRGSSSPLHF.

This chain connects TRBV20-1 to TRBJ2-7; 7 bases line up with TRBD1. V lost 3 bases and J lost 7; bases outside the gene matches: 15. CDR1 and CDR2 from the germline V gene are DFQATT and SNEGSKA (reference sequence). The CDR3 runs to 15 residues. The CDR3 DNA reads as TGCAGTGCTAGTCCCCATGACACAGGGGTGGGTGAGCAGTACTTC. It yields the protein CSASPHDTGVGEQYF.

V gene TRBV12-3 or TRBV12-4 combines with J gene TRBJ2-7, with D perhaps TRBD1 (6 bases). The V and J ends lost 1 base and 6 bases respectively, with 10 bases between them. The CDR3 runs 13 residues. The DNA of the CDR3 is TGTGCCAGCAGTTTAGGGACAGCCGCCGAGCAGTACTTC. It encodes CASSLGTAAEQYF.

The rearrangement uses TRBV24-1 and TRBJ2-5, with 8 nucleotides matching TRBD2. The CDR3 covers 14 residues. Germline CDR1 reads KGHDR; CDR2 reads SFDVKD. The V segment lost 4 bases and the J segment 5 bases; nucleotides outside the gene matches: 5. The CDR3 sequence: CATSESGSGETQYF. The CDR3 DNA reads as TGTGCCACCAGTGAAAGCGGGAGTGGGGAGACCCAGTACTTC.

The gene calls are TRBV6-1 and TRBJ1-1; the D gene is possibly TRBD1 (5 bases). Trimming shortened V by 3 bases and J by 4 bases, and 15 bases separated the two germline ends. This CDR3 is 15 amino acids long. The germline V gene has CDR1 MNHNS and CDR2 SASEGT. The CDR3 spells CASSDPAGRGTEAFF. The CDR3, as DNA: TGTGCCAGCAGTGATCCGGCCGGGAGGGGCACTGAAGCTTTCTTT.

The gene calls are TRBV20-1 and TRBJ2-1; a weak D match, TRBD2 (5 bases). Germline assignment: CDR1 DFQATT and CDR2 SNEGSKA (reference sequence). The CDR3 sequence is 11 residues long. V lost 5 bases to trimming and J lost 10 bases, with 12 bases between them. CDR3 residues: CSALPEREQFF. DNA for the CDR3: TGCAGTGCTCTCCCCGAGCGGGAGCAGTTCTTC.

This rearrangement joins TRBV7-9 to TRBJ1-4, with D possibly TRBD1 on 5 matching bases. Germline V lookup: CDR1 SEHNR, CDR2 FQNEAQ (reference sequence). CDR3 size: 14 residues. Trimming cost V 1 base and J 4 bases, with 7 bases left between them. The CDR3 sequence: CASSLGDGNEKLFF. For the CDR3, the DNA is TGTGCCAGCAGCTTAGGGGACGGTAATGAAAAACTGTTTTTT.

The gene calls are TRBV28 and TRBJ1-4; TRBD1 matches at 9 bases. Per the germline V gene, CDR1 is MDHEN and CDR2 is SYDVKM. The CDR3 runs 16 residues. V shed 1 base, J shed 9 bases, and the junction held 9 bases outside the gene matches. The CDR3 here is CASSLSTGTGRKKLFF. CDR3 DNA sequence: TGTGCCAGCAGTTTATCTACAGGGACAGGGAGGAAAAAACTGTTTTTT.